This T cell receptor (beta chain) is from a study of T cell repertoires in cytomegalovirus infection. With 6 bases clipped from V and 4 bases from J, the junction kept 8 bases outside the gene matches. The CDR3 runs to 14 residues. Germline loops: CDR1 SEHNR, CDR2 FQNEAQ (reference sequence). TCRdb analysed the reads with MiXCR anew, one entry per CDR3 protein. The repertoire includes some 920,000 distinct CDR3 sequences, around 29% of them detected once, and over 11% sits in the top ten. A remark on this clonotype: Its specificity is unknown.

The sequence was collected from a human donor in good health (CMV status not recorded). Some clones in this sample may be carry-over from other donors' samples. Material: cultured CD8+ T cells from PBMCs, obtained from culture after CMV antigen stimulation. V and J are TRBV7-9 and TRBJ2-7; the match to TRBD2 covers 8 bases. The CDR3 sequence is CASRGGGRGYEQYF. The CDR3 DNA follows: TGTGCCAGCAGGGGCGGGGGGCGCGGGTACGAGCAGTACTTC. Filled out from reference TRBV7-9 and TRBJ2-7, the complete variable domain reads DTGVSQNPRHKITKRGQNVTFRCDPISEHNRLYWYRQTLGQGPEFLTYFQNEAQLEKSRLLSDRFSAERPKGSFSTLEIQRTEQGDSAMYLCASRGGGRGYEQYFGPGTRLTVT.